The 24 T cell receptor beta chains presented below share a single source sample, sequenced in a study of cytomegalovirus exposure and HLA in healthy donors. PCR used 60 Vbeta primers and 13 Jbeta primers. Generated by immunoSEQ multiplex PCR, the TCRdb table keeps only in-frame clones and is missing some. The sample lists under 250,000 clones, 70% to 90% occurring once. Material for sequencing was PBMCs. Receptors were obtained from a human donor in good health.

V and J are TRBV9 and TRBJ2-7; 11 bases align to TRBD1. The germline CDR1 and CDR2 sequences are SGDLS and YYNGEE. The CDR3 spans 16 residues. After removal of 1 base from V and 6 bases from J, the junction contained 9 bases not matched to a gene. The CDR3 reads CASSVRGGQGASEQYF. As DNA, the CDR3 is TGTGCCAGCAGCGTACGAGGTGGACAGGGGGCGAGCGAGCAGTACTTC.

The chain has TRBV5-1 and TRBJ2-1; TRBD2 matches 7 bases. V lost 0 bases and J lost 5; bases outside the gene matches: 11. CDR1 and CDR2 (germline): SGHRS, YFSETQ. This CDR3 region has 17 residues. The CDR3 sequence: CASSLEFGGGLNNEQFF. The CDR3 coding sequence is TGCGCCAGCAGCTTGGAATTCGGGGGAGGGTTAAACAATGAGCAGTTCTTC.

The chain uses TRBV7-9 and TRBJ2-5; 8 bases fit TRBD1. Unmatched junction bases numbered 9, after V lost 5 bases and J lost 4 bases. The CDR3 is 15 residues long. From germline, CDR1 is SEHNR and CDR2 FQNEAQ (reference sequence). The CDR3 is CASSLGQEGRETQYF. Here the CDR3 DNA reads TGTGCCAGCAGCCTGGGACAGGAAGGGCGAGAGACCCAGTACTTC.

This chain uses TRBV6-4 with TRBJ2-3, with 7 nucleotides matching TRBD2. The CDR3 length is 16 residues. In germline, CDR1 is MRHNA, CDR2 SNTAGT. Germline trimming cut 5 bases from V and 5 bases from J; bases unmatched to any gene: 13. In DNA, the CDR3 is TGTGCCAGCAGTCGACGGGGGAGGGGCCTCGAAGATACGCAGTATTTT. Translation: CASSRRGRGLEDTQYF.

The chain recombines TRBV2 with TRBJ2-2; no reliable D call. Trimming removed 8 bases from V and 2 bases from J, with 12 bases in between. CDR1 and CDR2 (germline): SNHLY, FYNNEI. CDR3 size: 14 residues. As DNA, the CDR3 is TGTGCCAGCCGAGAGAGCTCAAACACCGGGGAGCTGTTTTTT. It encodes CASRESSNTGELFF.

V usage is TRBV7-2 and J usage is TRBJ2-1; 9 nucleotides match TRBD2. This CDR3 is built from 16 residues. Looked up from germline, CDR1 is SGHTA and CDR2 is FQGNSA. The V segment lost 5 bases and the J segment 9 bases; nucleotides outside the gene matches: 14. The CDR3 is CASSQMGLAGPREQFF. CDR3 in DNA: TGTGCCAGCAGCCAAATGGGACTAGCAGGACCCCGTGAGCAGTTCTTC.

In its sample, this clone was seen once. The chain couples TRBV7-9 to TRBJ1-3, with TRBD1 matching over 7 bases. From germline, CDR1 is SEHNR and CDR2 FQNEAQ (reference sequence). This CDR3 has 14 residues. After removal of 3 bases from V and 4 bases from J, the junction contained 3 bases not matched to a gene. CDR3 bases: TGTGCCAGCAGCTTCCACAGGGGCGGAAACACCATATATTTT. The encoded protein is CASSFHRGGNTIYF.

The chain recombines TRBV6-4 with TRBJ2-7; 7 nucleotides line up with TRBD2. CDR1 and CDR2 (germline): MRHNA, SNTAGT. The ends lost 6 bases at V and 7 bases at J; junction bases unmatched: 9. This CDR3 has 13 residues. CDR3 loop: CASSPRSGGEQYF. DNA of the CDR3: TGTGCCAGCAGCCCAAGGTCGGGGGGAGAGCAGTACTTC.

V gene TRBV11-2 combines with J gene TRBJ1-1; possible D gene TRBD1, 6 bases. The germline V gene encodes CDR1 SGHAT and CDR2 FQNNGV. Between the trimmed V and J ends, which lost 1 base and 4 bases, there was a span of 7 bases. The CDR3 is made up of 13 amino acids. CDR3 nucleotides: TGTGCCAGCAGCTTAGTAGGGGGCACTGAAGCTTTCTTT. Translated: CASSLVGGTEAFF.

This rearrangement joins TRBV29-1 to TRBJ2-1; 7 bases line up with TRBD1. The V and J ends lost 3 bases and 2 bases, in that order; junction bases with no gene match: 10. The length of the CDR3 is 16 residues. CDR1 is SQVTM and CDR2 is ANQGSEA in the germline V gene. The CDR3 here is CSVDRGQLSTYNEQFF. The CDR3 DNA reads as TGCAGCGTTGATAGGGGGCAACTGTCAACCTACAATGAGCAGTTCTTC.

The genes are TRBV7-6 and TRBJ2-1; TRBD2 agrees at 11 bases. Per germline, CDR1 SGHVS and CDR2 FNYEAQ. With V trimmed by 5 bases and J by 7 bases, 13 bases remained unmatched. This CDR3 is built from 17 residues. The CDR3 region has the DNA TGTGCCAGCAGCACATACTTGACTAGCGGGAAAAAGAATGAGCAGTTCTTC. Translation: CASSTYLTSGKKNEQFF.

V gene TRBV2 combines with J gene TRBJ2-3, with no clear D. Germline CDR1 is SNHLY and CDR2 is FYNNEI. The CDR3 is 12 amino acids. The V end was cut by 0 bases, the J end by 7 bases, with 5 bases between. CDR3 sequence reads: CASSEASYTQYF. The CDR3 DNA follows: TGTGCCAGCAGTGAAGCATCTTATACGCAGTATTTT.

The V and J genes are TRBV7-9 and TRBJ2-3; 11 bases are a match to TRBD2. CDR1 SEHNR and CDR2 FQNEAQ come from the germline V gene (reference sequence). CDR3 length equals 15 residues. J gave up 4 bases and V 1 base, and 1 base lay outside the gene matches. The CDR3 spells CASSLELAGADTQYF. CDR3 DNA: TGTGCCAGCAGCTTAGAACTAGCGGGAGCAGATACGCAGTATTTT.

V is TRBV2 and J is TRBJ1-5; D gene ambiguous. Germline V lookup: CDR1 SNHLY, CDR2 FYNNEI. V was cut by 11 bases and J by 1 base, with 12 bases left in between. This CDR3 has 13 amino acids. This CDR3 reads CACRSESNQPQHF. CDR3 DNA sequence: TGTGCCTGTCGTAGTGAGAGCAATCAGCCCCAGCATTTT. The full variable domain, its missing parts supplied by reference TRBV2 and TRBJ1-5, is EPEVTQTPSHQVTQMGQEVILRCVPISNHLYFYWYRQILGQKVEFLVSFYNNEISEKSEIFDDQFSVERPDGSNFTLKIRSTKLEDSAMYFCACRSESNQPQHFGDGTRLSIL.

The rearrangement joins TRBV7-8 to TRBJ2-7; 10 bases line up with TRBD2. J was trimmed by 6 bases and V by 2 bases; bases with no gene match: 13. Germline CDR1 and CDR2: SGHVS and FQNEAQ. This CDR3 has 17 residues. CDR3 in amino acids: CASSLYPPSGSSGEQYF. The CDR3 nucleotides are TGTGCCAGCAGCTTATACCCCCCTAGCGGGAGTAGTGGCGAGCAGTACTTC. The whole variable domain, filled in from reference TRBV7-8 and TRBJ2-7, reads GAGVSQSPRYKVAKRGQDVALRCDPISGHVSLFWYQQALGQGPEFLTYFQNEAQLDKSGLPSDRFFAERPEGSVSTLKIQRTQQEDSAVYLCASSLYPPSGSSGEQYFGPGTRLTVT.

Comments on this clone: One end of the junction fails to match germline, which may point to a read error. The rearrangement joins TRBV7-9 to TRBJ2-3; 8 bases are shared with TRBD1. This CDR3 contains 16 residues. CDR1 and CDR2 from the germline V gene are SEHNR and FQNEAQ (reference sequence). Here the CDR3 DNA reads TGTGCCAGCAGCTATTCTACCGGGACAGGTCGCCACGAGCAGTACTTT. It codes for CASSYSTGTGRHEQYF.

The J gene is TRBJ2-7, the V gene TRBV28; TRBD2 aligns across 7 bases. The germline CDR1 and CDR2 sequences are MDHEN and SYDVKM. The J segment lost 3 bases and the V segment lost 7 bases, leaving 9 bases of the junction unmatched. The CDR3 extends over 14 amino acids. In DNA form, the CDR3 reads TGTGCCAGCACCGACGGGGGGTCATACTACGAGCAGTACTTC. Residues: CASTDGGSYYEQYF.

The J gene is TRBJ1-5, the V gene TRBV2, with 10 bases aligning to TRBD1. J gave up 6 bases and V 10 bases, and 9 bases lay outside the gene matches. The CDR3 extends over 14 amino acids. CDR1 and CDR2 from the germline V gene are SNHLY and FYNNEI. For the CDR3, the DNA is TGTGCCACGAACGCCGGGACAGGGGTTCAGCCCCAGCATTTT. Protein: CATNAGTGVQPQHF.

The J gene is TRBJ2-6, the V gene TRBV28; tentative D call: TRBD1 (6 bases). Germline V gene sequence: CDR1 MDHEN, CDR2 SYDVKM. Trimming removed 4 bases at V and 0 bases at J, with 7 bases between. CDR3 size: 15 residues. CDR3 sequence: CASSSQGSGANVLTF. The CDR3 DNA is TGTGCCAGCAGTTCACAGGGCTCTGGGGCCAACGTCCTGACTTTC. The whole variable domain, remainder taken from reference TRBV28 and TRBJ2-6, is DVKVTQSSRYLVKRTGEKVFLECVQDMDHENMFWYRQDPGLGLRLIYFSYDVKMKEKGDIPEGYSVSREKKERFSLILESASTNQTSMYLCASSSQGSGANVLTFGAGSRLTVL.

The chain carries TRBV5-4 and TRBJ2-7; 8 nucleotides agree with TRBD2. The CDR3 length is 16 residues. The V gene end was trimmed by 5 bases and the J gene end by 4 bases; junction bases not matched to a gene: 14. Germline V gives CDR1 SGHNT, CDR2 YYREEE (reference sequence). As DNA, the CDR3 is TGTGCCAGCAGAGATGCAGCGGGAGAAGCGTTTTACGAGCAGTACTTC. This gives the protein CASRDAAGEAFYEQYF.

The chain carries TRBV6-5 and TRBJ1-1, with TRBD1 matching over 7 bases. Germline lookup yields CDR1 MNHEY and CDR2 SVGAGI. This CDR3 is 15 amino acids long. V trimming: 6 bases; J trimming: 1 base; junction bases outside the gene matches: 8. CDR3 sequence: CASRSPRTGNTEAFF. The CDR3 region has the DNA TGTGCCAGCAGAAGCCCGAGGACAGGGAACACTGAAGCTTTCTTT.

The chain uses TRBV6-6 and TRBJ2-5; no definite D call. CDR3 size: 11 residues. Trimming left V 4 bases short and J 3 bases short, with 3 bases between. In germline, CDR1 is MNHNY, CDR2 SVGAGI (reference sequence). The CDR3 DNA reads TGTGCCAGCAGTTCCGAAGAGACCCAGTACTTC. Translated: CASSSEETQYF.

The chain uses TRBV28 and TRBJ2-1; 10 nucleotides align to TRBD2. V shed 3 bases and J 4 bases; nucleotides not matched to a gene: 3. The CDR3 spans 15 residues. Germline V gene sequence: CDR1 MDHEN, CDR2 SYDVKM. CDR3 amino acids: CASSLGSGGYNEQFF. In DNA, the CDR3 is TGTGCCAGCAGTTTGGGTAGCGGGGGGTACAATGAGCAGTTCTTC.

This clone was found a few times. The V gene is TRBV2, the J gene TRBJ1-5; no clear D gene. Germline V CDR1 and CDR2: SNHLY, FYNNEI. The V gene lost 3 bases and the J gene lost 4 bases, with 10 bases spanning the gap. The CDR3 runs 14 residues. CDR3 nucleotides: TGTGCCAGCAGTGACGGAGGGTTAAATCAGCCCCAGCATTTT. It codes for CASSDGGLNQPQHF.